This T cell receptor (beta chain) comes out of a study of blood T cell repertoires in COVID-19. Enrollees, about 18 to 95 years old, lived in approximately 24 US areas. Clinical history reported by participants formed the basis on which cohorts were assigned. The length of the CDR3 is 14 residues. Germline assignment: CDR1 MNHEY and CDR2 SMNVEV (reference sequence). V gave up 4 bases and J gave up 5 bases, with 12 bases separating them. Assay: immunoSEQ multiplex PCR; the TCRdb copy retains only in-frame clones and omits some. The sample contains fewer than 250,000 clones, about 87% of which appear only once.

This TCR was sampled from a woman younger than 45 with acute COVID-19. The sequencing input was PBMCs or T cells enriched from blood (not recorded which). The rearrangement uses TRBV27 and TRBJ1-5; no reliable D call. The CDR3 DNA sequence: TGTGCCAGCAGTTCGAACAGAGTTGATCAGCCCCAGCATTTT. This sequence encodes CASSSNRVDQPQHF.